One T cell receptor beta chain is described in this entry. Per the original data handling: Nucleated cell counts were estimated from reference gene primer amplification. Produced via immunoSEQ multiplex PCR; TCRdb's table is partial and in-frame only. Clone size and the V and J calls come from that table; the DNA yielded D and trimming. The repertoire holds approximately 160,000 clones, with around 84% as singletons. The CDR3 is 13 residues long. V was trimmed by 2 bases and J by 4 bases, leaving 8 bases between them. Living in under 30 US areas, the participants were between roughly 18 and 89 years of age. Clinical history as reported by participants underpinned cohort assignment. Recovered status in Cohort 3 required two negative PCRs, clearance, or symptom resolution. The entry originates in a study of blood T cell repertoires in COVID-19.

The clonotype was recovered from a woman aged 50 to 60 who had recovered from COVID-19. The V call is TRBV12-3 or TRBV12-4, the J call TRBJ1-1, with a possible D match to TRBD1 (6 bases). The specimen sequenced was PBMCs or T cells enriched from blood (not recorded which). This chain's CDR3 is CASSLRGGTEAFF. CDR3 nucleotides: TGTGCCAGCAGTTTAAGGGGGGGCACTGAAGCTTTCTTT.